A selection of T cell receptor beta chains follows, all from one sample in a study of cytomegalovirus exposure and HLA in healthy donors. The data were produced by immunoSEQ multiplex PCR, yet TCRdb's version contains in-frame clones alone and is incomplete. Among 110,000 or so clones listed, 65% to 85% were seen once. Material for sequencing was PBMCs. The receptors stem from a male donor in good health and CMV-seronegative. Each CDR3 is given with its conserved first and last residue. D genes are given only for firm matches. Size tells how often a clone was seen (once, few, many) or the class of an expanded clone, and some rows leave it out.

clone_size | j_call | d_call | v_call | cdr3_nt | cdr3_aa
few | TRBJ1-1 | TRBD1 | TRBV5-4 | TGTGCCAGCAGCTTACAGGGGGGGACAAATGAAGCTTTCTTT | CASSLQGGTNEAFF
few | TRBJ2-3 | TRBD1 | TRBV6-5 | TGTGCCAGTCGGACAGGGTCAGATACGCAGTATTTT | CASRTGSDTQYF
. | TRBJ2-2 | . | TRBV12-2 | TGTGCAAGTCGGCGGACTAGCGGGAGAGGGGGGGAGCTGTTTTTT | CASRRTSGRGGELFF
. | TRBJ2-5 | TRBD1 | TRBV5-1 | TGCGCCAGCAGCTGGACAGGACAGCAAGAGACCCAGTACTTC | CASSWTGQQETQYF
. | TRBJ2-7 | TRBD1 | TRBV19 | TGTGCCAGTGGGACAGGGGTCTACGAGCAGTACTTC | CASGTGVYEQYF
few | TRBJ2-2 | . | TRBV10-3 | TGTGCCGCCCTCCGGCGGGAGAACACCGGGGAGCTGTTTTTT | CAALRRENTGELFF
. | TRBJ1-4 | TRBD1 | TRBV19 | TGTGCCAGTAAGACAGGGCCGGGTGAAAAACTGTTTTTT | CASKTGPGEKLFF
. | TRBJ1-2 | . | TRBV15 | TGTGCCACCAGCAGAGAGGTCGACAGCGACTATGGCTACACCTTC | CATSREVDSDYGYTF
. | TRBJ1-2 | TRBD1 | TRBV7-9 | TGTGCCAGCAGCTTATCCCTCAGGGGGGAAAGTGGGGTGTATGGCTACACCTTC | CASSLSLRGESGVYGYTF
. | TRBJ1-3 | TRBD1 | TRBV7-3 | TGTGCCAGCAGCTTATCAGGGGGCGGAAACACCATATATTTT | CASSLSGGGNTIYF
. | TRBJ1-1 | . | TRBV21-1 | TGTGCCAGCAGCAACCACTACCCCGACAGGGTCAACACTGAAGCTTTCTTT | CASSNHYPDRVNTEAFF
. | TRBJ2-1 | . | TRBV9 | TGTGCCAGCAGCCCGCAAACAGGGAGCAATGAGCAGTTCTTC | CASSPQTGSNEQFF
. | TRBJ2-5 | TRBD1 | TRBV4-1 | TGCGCCAGCAGCCAAATACAGGGGGTTGAGACCCAGTACTTC | CASSQIQGVETQYF
. | TRBJ2-1 | TRBD2 | TRBV7-2 | TGTGCCAGCAGCTTAAGAGGGCTAGCGGGAGGGCGATGGGAGCAGTTCTTC | CASSLRGLAGGRWEQFF
. | TRBJ1-3 | TRBD1 | TRBV4-1 | TGCGCCAGCAGCCCCGGGACAGGCGATAGCACCATATATTTT | CASSPGTGDSTIYF
. | TRBJ2-1 | . | TRBV14 | TGTGCCAGCAGCCATATCACGAGGGAGCAGTTCTTC | CASSHITREQFF
. | TRBJ1-2 | TRBD1 | TRBV4-3 | TGCGCCAGCAGCCAAGGGGACAGAAGAAAAAATGGCTACACCTTC | CASSQGDRRKNGYTF
. | TRBJ2-7 | . | TRBV4-2 | TGTGCCAGCAGCCAAATACAGGGAGCCGAGCAGTACTTC | CASSQIQGAEQYF
. | TRBJ2-5 | TRBD2 | TRBV19 | TGTGCCAGTATGGAAGCGGGAGCGGAGACCCAGTACTTC | CASMEAGAETQYF
. | TRBJ2-3 | TRBD1 | TRBV19 | TGTGCCAGTAGTGGGGACAGCTTAAGGACCACAGATACGCAGTATTTT | CASSGDSLRTTDTQYF
few | TRBJ1-1 | TRBD1 | TRBV7-9 | TGTGCCAGCAGCCGGGACAGGGGCACTGAAGCTTTCTTT | CASSRDRGTEAFF
. | TRBJ2-1 | TRBD2 | TRBV5-4 | TGTGCCAGCAGCTTGGACCTAGCGGGCGATTCCTACAATGAGCAGTTCTTC | CASSLDLAGDSYNEQFF
. | TRBJ2-7 | . | TRBV7-8 | TGTGCCAGCACGACAAGAGGGGACACCTACGAGCAGTACTTC | CASTTRGDTYEQYF